The next 4 T cell receptor gamma chains were all read from a single sample in a study of gamma delta lymphoproliferative disorders and STAT genes. Genomic DNA from isolated PBMCs served as the sequencing template. TCRdb re-called the multiplex PCR reads through CATT. The sample lists just under 2,000 gamma-chain clones, roughly 7% occurring once. Material: blood. The receptors were sampled from a human donor with gamma-delta T-cell large granular lymphocyte leukemia.

This clone is medium-sized (0.01 to 0.1%) by share. The DNA is omitted, as the CDR3 cannot be located on it reliably, and the CDR3 follows TCRdb's listing. Here the V gene is TRGV11, but the J gene went uncalled. TRGV11 is placed among ORFs of uncertain function. A total of 19 residues make up the CDR3, ends included. CDR3: CTTVPAGLGYLISYYKKLF.

There are many counts of this clone. The same CDR3 also results from other DNA sequences found in this sample. V usage is TRGV9 and J usage is TRGJ1 or TRGJ2. No J gene was available from TCRdb, and it was assigned here by a germline match of the DNA. The length of the CDR3 is 11 residues. With V trimmed by 1 base and J by 8 bases, 2 bases remained unmatched. CDR1 is GITISATS, CDR2 ISYDGTV, per germline (reference sequence). The CDR3 is CALWEVHKKLF. The CDR3 bases are TGTGCCTTGTGGGAGGTTCATAAGAAACTCTTT.

In its sample, this clone was seen a few times. The chain employs TRGV9 and TRGJ1 or TRGJ2. The J gene, missing from TCRdb, was assigned here through DNA to germline matching. V lost 0 bases to trimming and J lost 8 bases; unmatched junction nucleotides: 7. The germline CDR1 and CDR2 sequences are GITISATS and ISYDGTV (reference sequence). This CDR3 has 13 amino acids. The CDR3 protein is CALWEVHKDKKLF. The CDR3 nucleotides are TGTGCCTTGTGGGAGGTGCATAAGGATAAGAAACTCTTT.

The table lists this clone with a few counts. This chain connects TRGV11 to TRGJ1 or TRGJ2. TCRdb does not report a J gene; here it was assigned by matching the DNA to germline references. TRGV11 is an open reading frame, and its role is uncertain. Trimming cost V 9 bases and J 11 bases; bases outside gene matches: 13. This CDR3 contains 12 residues. CDR3 sequence (DNA): TGTGCCTGCTGGCCTCGGTATTTGGAGAAACTCTTT. This sequence encodes CACWPRYLEKLF.